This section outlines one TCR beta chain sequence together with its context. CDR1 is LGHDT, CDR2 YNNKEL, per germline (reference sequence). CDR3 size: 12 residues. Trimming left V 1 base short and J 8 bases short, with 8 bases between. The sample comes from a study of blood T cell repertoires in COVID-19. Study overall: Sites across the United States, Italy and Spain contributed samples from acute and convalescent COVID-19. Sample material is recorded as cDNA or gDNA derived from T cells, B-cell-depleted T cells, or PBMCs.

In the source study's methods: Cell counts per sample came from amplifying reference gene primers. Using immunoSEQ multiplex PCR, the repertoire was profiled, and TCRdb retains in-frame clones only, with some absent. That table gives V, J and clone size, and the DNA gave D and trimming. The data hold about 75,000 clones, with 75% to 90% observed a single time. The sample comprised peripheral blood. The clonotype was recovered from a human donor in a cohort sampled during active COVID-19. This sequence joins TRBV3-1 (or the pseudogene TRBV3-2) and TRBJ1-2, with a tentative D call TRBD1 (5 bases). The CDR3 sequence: CASSQADSGYTF. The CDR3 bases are TGTGCCAGCAGCCAAGCCGACAGCGGCTACACCTTC.